A selection of T cell receptor beta chains follows, all from one sample in a study of beta chain features in type 1 diabetes. The repertoire was sequenced with immunoSEQ multiplex PCR; TCRdb's copy has only in-frame clones and lacks some. Among about 320,000 clones listed, 11% to 15% were seen once. Sequencing was performed on central memory CD4+ T cells from blood. The receptors originated from a man aged 25 to 40 in good health. The CDR3 runs from the conserved cysteine through the conserved F or W. The D gene is left open where the match is weak. Some rows mark clone size as missing; the rest say once, few, many or name a class of expanded clone.

TGCGCCAGCAGTTCAACACCAGGGGAGGAAACTGAAGCTTTCTTT	CASSSTPGEETEAFF	TRBV5-1	.	.	TRBJ1-1
TGTGCCAGCAGCTTAAGGGGGAGGGGTAGACGTGGAGAGACCCAGTACTTC	CASSLRGRGRRGETQYF	TRBV14	few	.	TRBJ2-5
TGTGCCAGCCAAACGACATCTAGCAATCAGCCCCAGCATTTT	CASQTTSSNQPQHF	TRBV6-5	few	.	TRBJ1-5
TGTGCCAGCAGCTTAGCCGGGGTCACTGAAGCTTTCTTT	CASSLAGVTEAFF	TRBV7-2	.	.	TRBJ1-1
TGTGCCAGTAGTAACAGGGGGCAAACTTTCTTT	CASSNRGQTFF	TRBV19	few	TRBD1	TRBJ1-1
TGTGCCAGCAGTTACTCGGGGCTCGGGAACATTCAGTACTTC	CASSYSGLGNIQYF	TRBV6-6	.	.	TRBJ2-4
TGTGCCAGCAGTCAAGACAGGATTAGCAATCAGCCCCAGCATTTT	CASSQDRISNQPQHF	TRBV6-1	few	.	TRBJ1-5
TGTGCCAGCAGTCCCGACAGGGTGCGGCAGCCCCAGCATTTT	CASSPDRVRQPQHF	TRBV6-5	.	TRBD1	TRBJ1-5
TGTGCCAGCAGCCTTACCGGGACACCCGTTAAACTGTTTTTT	CASSLTGTPVKLFF	TRBV7-9	many	.	TRBJ1-4
TGTGCCAGCAGCTTAGTAGCCGGGACAGACAATTCACCCCTCCACTTT	CASSLVAGTDNSPLHF	TRBV7-6	.	TRBD1	TRBJ1-6
TGCGCCAGCAGCTCGTTCGGTCTGGAGGCAGATACGCAGTATTTT	CASSSFGLEADTQYF	TRBV4-3	many	.	TRBJ2-3
TGTGCCAGCAGCTTAATCCAGAATATGAACACTGAAGCTTTCTTT	CASSLIQNMNTEAFF	TRBV7-8	few	.	TRBJ1-1
TGTGCCAGCAGTGAAGGTATTAGCGGCACAGATACGCAGTATTTT	CASSEGISGTDTQYF	TRBV6-1	few	.	TRBJ2-3
TGTGCCAGCAGCGCTAAGACAGGTGGGGGAACAGATACGCAGTATTTT	CASSAKTGGGTDTQYF	TRBV5-4	many	.	TRBJ2-3
TGTGCCAGCAGCCCTAGTGGGGCGAACACTGAAGCTTTCTTT	CASSPSGANTEAFF	TRBV7-2	.	.	TRBJ1-1
TGCGCCAGCAGCCCCGAACAGGACGATGAGCAGTTCTTC	CASSPEQDDEQFF	TRBV4-1	few	.	TRBJ2-1
TGTGCCAGCACCCCGGGGGGGGGCGGAAACACCATATATTTT	CASTPGGGGNTIYF	TRBV28	once	.	TRBJ1-3
TGTGCCAGCAGCTCACCCCTGGGTTACACTGAAGCTTTCTTT	CASSSPLGYTEAFF	TRBV7-8	.	.	TRBJ1-1
TGTGCCAGCGGATCGAACAGAGGAAGAGAGGGTTCCGCCCAGTACTTC	CASGSNRGREGSAQYF	TRBV13	.	.	TRBJ2-5
TGTGCCAGCAGTTACTCGGGGACTGGAAAGACCCAGTACTTC	CASSYSGTGKTQYF	TRBV6-4	.	.	TRBJ2-5
TGTGCCAGCAGCTTAGCAGCGGGCCCCACAGATACGCAGTATTTT	CASSLAAGPTDTQYF	TRBV11-1	.	.	TRBJ2-3
TGCGCCAGCAGTATAGCGGGGGCGAGCTCCTACAATGAGCAGTTCTTC	CASSIAGASSYNEQFF	TRBV4-1	many	TRBD2	TRBJ2-1
TGCGCCAGCAGCCAAGAGCCCTACACAGATACGCAGTATTTT	CASSQEPYTDTQYF	TRBV4-3	.	.	TRBJ2-3
TGTGCCAGCAAGGAGTTAACAGATACGCAGTATTTT	CASKELTDTQYF	TRBV6-1	few	.	TRBJ2-3
TGCGCCAGCAGCGTATGGGGACAGGGCCAATGGAATGAGCAGTTCTTC	CASSVWGQGQWNEQFF	TRBV5-1	few	TRBD1	TRBJ2-1